The rows below give T cell receptor beta chains drawn from one sample of a study of blood T cell repertoires in COVID-19. Method: immunoSEQ multiplex PCR; TCRdb's copy keeps in-frame clones and lacks some. This table has approximately 300,000 clones, 80% to 90% appearing once. Sequencing used PBMCs or T cells enriched from blood (not recorded which). These receptors were collected from a woman aged 25-40 years who had recovered from COVID-19. The CDR3 runs from the conserved cysteine through the conserved F or W. Fields, in order: clone size, D gene, J gene, V gene, CDR3 DNA, CDR3 protein. A D gene is named only where the DNA matches it firmly. Clone size is not always given. Where it is, it says once, few, many or a class for expanded clones.

abundance: few
d_gene: TRBD1
j_gene: TRBJ1-1
v_gene: TRBV7-9
CDR3nt: TGTGCCAGCAGCTCGGGACAGGGGACCGAAGCTTTCTTT
CDR3aa: CASSSGQGTEAFF

abundance: .
d_gene: TRBD1
j_gene: TRBJ1-5
v_gene: TRBV18
CDR3nt: TGTGCCAGCTCACCAGGGACAGGGATAAACAATCAGCCCCAGCATTTT
CDR3aa: CASSPGTGINNQPQHF

abundance: .
d_gene: .
j_gene: TRBJ2-5
v_gene: TRBV6-4
CDR3nt: TGTGACAGGAGGGGGACGGAGACCCAGTACTTC
CDR3aa: CDRRGTETQYF

abundance: .
d_gene: .
j_gene: TRBJ1-1
v_gene: TRBV28
CDR3nt: TGTGCCAGCACGGGGGATACTGAAGCTTTCTTT
CDR3aa: CASTGDTEAFF

abundance: .
d_gene: TRBD2
j_gene: TRBJ2-7
v_gene: TRBV19
CDR3nt: TGTGCCAGTACTGGGGGGGGAGCAGGCTCCTACGAGCAGTACTTC
CDR3aa: CASTGGGAGSYEQYF

abundance: .
d_gene: TRBD2
j_gene: TRBJ2-7
v_gene: TRBV30
CDR3nt: TGTGCCTGGAGTGGGACTAGCGGGGGGGTCTACGAGCAGTACTTC
CDR3aa: CAWSGTSGGVYEQYF

abundance: once
d_gene: TRBD2
j_gene: TRBJ2-7
v_gene: TRBV28
CDR3nt: TGTGCCAGCAGTTTATTTGGACTAGCGGGAGACGAGCAGTACTTC
CDR3aa: CASSLFGLAGDEQYF

abundance: .
d_gene: .
j_gene: TRBJ2-1
v_gene: TRBV20-1
CDR3nt: TGCAGTGCTCACGACTTACATGAGCAGTTCTTC
CDR3aa: CSAHDLHEQFF

abundance: .
d_gene: TRBD2
j_gene: TRBJ2-5
v_gene: TRBV14
CDR3nt: TGTGCCAGCAGCCGGAGAAATAGCGGGGGAGAGACCCAGTACTTC
CDR3aa: CASSRRNSGGETQYF

abundance: .
d_gene: TRBD1
j_gene: TRBJ1-5
v_gene: TRBV27
CDR3nt: TGTGCCAGCAGTCAAACGACAGGGGCGAGCAATCAGCCCCAGCATTTT
CDR3aa: CASSQTTGASNQPQHF

abundance: few
d_gene: TRBD1
j_gene: TRBJ1-1
v_gene: TRBV28
CDR3nt: TGTGCCAGCAGGGGACAGGGGAACACTGAAGCTTTCTTT
CDR3aa: CASRGQGNTEAFF

abundance: .
d_gene: TRBD1
j_gene: TRBJ1-1
v_gene: TRBV19
CDR3nt: TGTGCCAGTAGCCGAGGACAGGGGATCACTGAAGCTTTCTTT
CDR3aa: CASSRGQGITEAFF

abundance: .
d_gene: TRBD1
j_gene: TRBJ2-5
v_gene: TRBV19
CDR3nt: TGTGCCAGTAGTTGGACAGGGTGGGAGACCCAGTACTTC
CDR3aa: CASSWTGWETQYF

abundance: .
d_gene: .
j_gene: TRBJ2-7
v_gene: TRBV11-2
CDR3nt: TGTGCCAGCAGCTTAACGGGGGTAGGGAGGTACTTC
CDR3aa: CASSLTGVGRYF

abundance: .
d_gene: TRBD2
j_gene: TRBJ2-5
v_gene: TRBV27
CDR3nt: TGTGCCAGCAGTTTGATCCCCCTGACAGCGGGAGCCCTGCCGGGCCAAGAGACCCAGTACTTC
CDR3aa: CASSLIPLTAGALPGQETQYF

abundance: .
d_gene: .
j_gene: TRBJ1-1
v_gene: TRBV6-5
CDR3nt: TGTGCCACAAAGGTCACCAAATCCAACAGTGAAGCTTTCTTT
CDR3aa: CATKVTKSNSEAFF

abundance: .
d_gene: TRBD2
j_gene: TRBJ2-7
v_gene: TRBV14
CDR3nt: TGTGCCAGCAGCAAATCCGGACTAGTTGAGCAGTACTTC
CDR3aa: CASSKSGLVEQYF

abundance: .
d_gene: .
j_gene: TRBJ2-7
v_gene: TRBV7-6
CDR3nt: TGTGCCAGCAGCTTAGATACAGGGTCCTACGAGCAGTACTTC
CDR3aa: CASSLDTGSYEQYF

abundance: .
d_gene: TRBD1
j_gene: TRBJ2-7
v_gene: TRBV14
CDR3nt: TGTGCCAGCAGAGGACAGGGTTTCAACGAGCAGTACTTC
CDR3aa: CASRGQGFNEQYF

abundance: .
d_gene: TRBD2
j_gene: TRBJ2-1
v_gene: TRBV6-4
CDR3nt: TGTGCCAGCAGTGACCGCCCCGGGGGGGGTTACAATGAGCAGTTCTTC
CDR3aa: CASSDRPGGGYNEQFF

abundance: .
d_gene: .
j_gene: TRBJ1-1
v_gene: TRBV25-1
CDR3nt: TGTGCCAGCAGTGGCAGGGCGGCCACTGAAGCTTTCTTT
CDR3aa: CASSGRAATEAFF

abundance: .
d_gene: .
j_gene: TRBJ1-2
v_gene: TRBV28
CDR3nt: TGTGCCAGCAGTTTCGGCGGCTATGGCTACACCTTC
CDR3aa: CASSFGGYGYTF

abundance: .
d_gene: TRBD1
j_gene: TRBJ1-1
v_gene: TRBV11-3
CDR3nt: TGTGCCAGCAGCTTAGGGAGGGACAGGGAAGCTTTCTTT
CDR3aa: CASSLGRDREAFF

abundance: few
d_gene: TRBD1
j_gene: TRBJ2-2
v_gene: TRBV6-4
CDR3nt: TGTGCCAGCAGTGACTCGGACAGGGGGGAGCTGTTTTTT
CDR3aa: CASSDSDRGELFF

abundance: .
d_gene: .
j_gene: TRBJ1-4
v_gene: TRBV6-5
CDR3nt: TGTGCCAGCAGACCCGGGGTTAATGAAAAACTGTTTTTT
CDR3aa: CASRPGVNEKLFF

abundance: .
d_gene: .
j_gene: TRBJ2-7
v_gene: TRBV30
CDR3nt: TGTGCCTGGAGTGACAACTCCTACGAGCAGTACTTC
CDR3aa: CAWSDNSYEQYF

abundance: .
d_gene: TRBD2
j_gene: TRBJ2-1
v_gene: TRBV28
CDR3nt: TGTGCCAGCAGAACCACCACTAGCGGGAGGACCCATGGGCAGTTCTTC
CDR3aa: CASRTTTSGRTHGQFF

abundance: .
d_gene: .
j_gene: TRBJ2-2
v_gene: TRBV7-8
CDR3nt: TGTGCCAGCAGCTCCGAGGCCGGGGAGCTGTTTTTT
CDR3aa: CASSSEAGELFF

abundance: .
d_gene: TRBD1
j_gene: TRBJ1-2
v_gene: TRBV7-9
CDR3nt: TGTGCCAGCAGTGACAGGGGGCGCAAAGGCTACACCTTC
CDR3aa: CASSDRGRKGYTF

abundance: few
d_gene: TRBD1
j_gene: TRBJ1-3
v_gene: TRBV4-1
CDR3nt: TGCGCCAGCAGCCAAGCGGCCGGACAGGGAGGAAACACCATATATTTT
CDR3aa: CASSQAAGQGGNTIYF

abundance: .
d_gene: .
j_gene: TRBJ1-2
v_gene: TRBV5-1
CDR3nt: TGCGCCAGCAGCTCACTGACAGGTGATGAGGGCTATGGCTACACCTTC
CDR3aa: CASSSLTGDEGYGYTF

abundance: .
d_gene: TRBD1
j_gene: TRBJ1-2
v_gene: TRBV7-3
CDR3nt: TGTGCCAGCAGCGCGCCAGGGGGCGACCAGGGCTACACCTTC
CDR3aa: CASSAPGGDQGYTF

abundance: .
d_gene: .
j_gene: TRBJ1-2
v_gene: TRBV12-3/TRBV12-4
CDR3nt: TGTGCCAGCAGTTTGAGGGCTAGCTATGGCTACACCTTC
CDR3aa: CASSLRASYGYTF

abundance: .
d_gene: .
j_gene: TRBJ2-7
v_gene: TRBV7-9
CDR3nt: TGTGCCAGCAGCCCAGCGGCGGGGACCTACGAGCAGTACTTC
CDR3aa: CASSPAAGTYEQYF

abundance: few
d_gene: .
j_gene: TRBJ1-2
v_gene: TRBV4-1
CDR3nt: TGCGCCAGCAGCCGCGACAGGGGCTACACCTTC
CDR3aa: CASSRDRGYTF

abundance: once
d_gene: TRBD1
j_gene: TRBJ1-5
v_gene: TRBV14
CDR3nt: TGTGCCAGCAGCCTAGACAGGGGAAATCAGCCCCAGCATTTT
CDR3aa: CASSLDRGNQPQHF

abundance: .
d_gene: TRBD2
j_gene: TRBJ2-7
v_gene: TRBV25-1
CDR3nt: TGTGCCAGCGGGGGGGAGGTGATGGGGAACCACGAGCAGTACTTC
CDR3aa: CASGGEVMGNHEQYF

abundance: .
d_gene: .
j_gene: TRBJ1-3
v_gene: TRBV7-9
CDR3nt: TGTGCCAGCAGCTCGGACAGCTCTGGAAACACCATATATTTT
CDR3aa: CASSSDSSGNTIYF

abundance: few
d_gene: TRBD1
j_gene: TRBJ2-3
v_gene: TRBV6-4
CDR3nt: TGTGCCAGCAGTGAACGACAGGGGGAGACAGATACGCAGTATTTT
CDR3aa: CASSERQGETDTQYF

abundance: .
d_gene: .
j_gene: TRBJ2-6
v_gene: TRBV19
CDR3nt: TGTGCCACAAGGGGCTCGACATCCGATCTCTCTGGGGCCAACGTCCTGACTTTC
CDR3aa: CATRGSTSDLSGANVLTF

abundance: .
d_gene: TRBD1
j_gene: TRBJ2-2
v_gene: TRBV10-3
CDR3nt: TGTGCCATCAGTGAGGGACAGGAGAACACCGGGGAGCTGTTTTTT
CDR3aa: CAISEGQENTGELFF

abundance: .
d_gene: TRBD1
j_gene: TRBJ2-7
v_gene: TRBV11-2
CDR3nt: TGTGCCAGCAGCTGGACAGGGGGCGAGCAGTACTTC
CDR3aa: CASSWTGGEQYF

abundance: .
d_gene: .
j_gene: TRBJ1-1
v_gene: TRBV3-1/TRBV3-2
CDR3nt: TGTGCCAGCAGCCAATTTGGTAGAACTGAAGCTTTCTTT
CDR3aa: CASSQFGRTEAFF

abundance: .
d_gene: TRBD2
j_gene: TRBJ2-7
v_gene: TRBV9
CDR3nt: TGTGCCAGCAGCGTAGGGCCCTCAGCGGGGACCTACGAGCAGTACTTC
CDR3aa: CASSVGPSAGTYEQYF

abundance: once
d_gene: TRBD1
j_gene: TRBJ1-1
v_gene: TRBV25-1
CDR3nt: TGTGCCAGCAGTCCTCGGACAGGGTTTAATGAAGCTTTCTTT
CDR3aa: CASSPRTGFNEAFF

abundance: .
d_gene: .
j_gene: TRBJ2-7
v_gene: TRBV2
CDR3nt: TGTGCCAGCAGTGGCCCGGGGATACGGTCGTACGAGCAGTACTTC
CDR3aa: CASSGPGIRSYEQYF

abundance: .
d_gene: TRBD1
j_gene: TRBJ1-6
v_gene: TRBV30
CDR3nt: TGTGCCTGGAGCTTTGTCAGGGGGCATTCACCCCTCCACTTT
CDR3aa: CAWSFVRGHSPLHF

abundance: .
d_gene: .
j_gene: TRBJ2-1
v_gene: TRBV5-1
CDR3nt: TGCGCCAGCAGCTTGACGGGGAGCTCCTACAATGAGCAGTTCTTC
CDR3aa: CASSLTGSSYNEQFF

abundance: few
d_gene: .
j_gene: TRBJ1-5
v_gene: TRBV9
CDR3nt: TGTGCCAGCAGCGTATTAATTGAGCCCCAGCATTTT
CDR3aa: CASSVLIEPQHF

abundance: .
d_gene: .
j_gene: TRBJ1-2
v_gene: TRBV7-9
CDR3nt: TGTGCCAGCAGCTTAGATTGGCAGGGTTTGGGTGACTATGGCTACACCTTC
CDR3aa: CASSLDWQGLGDYGYTF

abundance: .
d_gene: .
j_gene: TRBJ2-7
v_gene: TRBV7-2
CDR3nt: TGTGCCAGCAGCTGGGGACAATTTTACGAGCAGTACTTC
CDR3aa: CASSWGQFYEQYF

abundance: .
d_gene: TRBD1
j_gene: TRBJ2-3
v_gene: TRBV5-4
CDR3nt: TGTGCCAGCAGCACAACACCGGGACAGGGGCAGTCAGATACGCAGTATTTT
CDR3aa: CASSTTPGQGQSDTQYF

abundance: .
d_gene: TRBD2
j_gene: TRBJ2-1
v_gene: TRBV19
CDR3nt: TGTGCCAGTAGTTCCTATCGCGGGAGGGCCGGTGGGTACAATGAGCAGTTCTTC
CDR3aa: CASSSYRGRAGGYNEQFF

abundance: .
d_gene: .
j_gene: TRBJ1-1
v_gene: TRBV28
CDR3nt: TGTGCCAGCAGTTTATCACGACACAGCACTGAAGCTTTCTTT
CDR3aa: CASSLSRHSTEAFF